This is a list of T cell receptor beta chains from one sample in a study of T cell responses to AZD1222 COVID-19 vaccine. Repertoires were generated with immunoSEQ multiplex PCR, while TCRdb's copy carries only in-frame clones and drops some. The sample has about 130,000 clones; nearly 90% are singletons. Specimen: peripheral blood, collected 28 days after the second AZD1222 dose. The receptors stem from an adult who received the AZD1222 COVID-19 vaccine. CDR3s leave out the opening cysteine and the closing phenylalanine or tryptophan. Fields, in order: J gene, V gene, CDR3 protein.

>TRBJ2-5|TRBV28
ASSFGLAGGPSVQETQY
>TRBJ2-1|TRBV29-1
SVEEGLALLSEQF
>TRBJ2-6|TRBV5-1
ASSLEQSSGANVLT
>TRBJ2-1|TRBV5-1
ASSPPGPGNEQF
>TRBJ2-1|TRBV7-8
ASSLEGNEQF
>TRBJ2-7|TRBV29-1
SVNGGDEQY
>TRBJ1-6|TRBV12-3/TRBV12-4
ASSLGSGSPLH
>TRBJ1-1|TRBV5-4
ASSLEKTEAF
>TRBJ2-1|TRBV19
ASSIDVLAGTYNEQF
>TRBJ1-2|TRBV6-5
ASRGTGVGGYT
>TRBJ2-1|TRBV5-1
ASSLGGQGAKNEQF
>TRBJ2-1|TRBV19
ATRLAGNSYNEQF
>TRBJ2-7|TRBV5-1
ASSPLAGYDYEQY
>TRBJ2-5|TRBV5-1
ASSLGAGPSETQY
>TRBJ2-7|TRBV3-1/TRBV3-2
ASSQAQGLFYEQY
>TRBJ2-6|TRBV2
ASSGDRSGANVLT
>TRBJ2-3|TRBV5-1
ASSSAHSTDTQY
>TRBJ1-1|TRBV10-3
AISEGESSPF
>TRBJ1-2|TRBV5-1
ASSLVLGQTYGYT
>TRBJ1-4|TRBV30
ACPIGGATNEKLF
>TRBJ2-5|TRBV16
ASSQSRGGQETQY
>TRBJ2-5|TRBV7-2
ASSLATSGGQETQY
>TRBJ2-5|TRBV7-2
ASSLDRMGLGGVETQY
>TRBJ1-4|TRBV11-3
ASSPGRGEKLF
>TRBJ2-1|TRBV6-2/TRBV6-3
ASSYPTDEQF
>TRBJ1-4|TRBV7-9
ASSAFQGWLF
>TRBJ1-5|TRBV10-3
AISESNQPQH
>TRBJ2-2|TRBV5-4
ASSSPYPGELF
>TRBJ2-7|TRBV3-1/TRBV3-2
ASSHPSGYEQY
>TRBJ1-3|TRBV5-1
ASSLQGSGNTIY
>TRBJ1-4|TRBV2
AAAGETNEKLF
>TRBJ2-3|TRBV18
ASSLTLAGAGTDTQY
>TRBJ2-7|TRBV5-5
ASSPGLFYEQY
>TRBJ1-1|TRBV2
ASSVGQEIEAF
>TRBJ2-3|TRBV19
ASSAPAYTDTQY
>TRBJ1-5|TRBV3-1/TRBV3-2
ASSQDRKGQPQH
>TRBJ1-2|TRBV4-1
ASSQGLKKRYGYT
>TRBJ1-5|TRBV30
AWSPGQVVQPQH
>TRBJ1-3|TRBV5-1
ASTSSGNTIY
>TRBJ1-2|TRBV27
ASREAGTGLYGYT
>TRBJ1-2|TRBV5-4
ASSVTGADGYT
>TRBJ1-2|TRBV2
ASSPGQFYGYT
>TRBJ2-3|TRBV5-1
ASSLIEGGTDTQY
>TRBJ2-5|TRBV27
ASSLSRGSGSGETQY
>TRBJ2-7|TRBV6-2/TRBV6-3
ASSYNPQGGNSYEQY
>TRBJ1-1|TRBV30
AWRRDPNTEAF
>TRBJ1-2|TRBV7-9
ASSFGEEYGYT
>TRBJ1-6|TRBV27
ASSFEGNSPLH
>TRBJ1-2|TRBV6-1
ASSEAGNPGALGYT
>TRBJ1-1|TRBV19
ASSTSDRGDTEAF
>TRBJ2-5|TRBV5-1
ASSLASQQETQY
>TRBJ2-7|TRBV5-1
ASSLTQTGRGYEQY
>TRBJ1-2|TRBV12-3/TRBV12-4
ASRSQGIYGYT
>TRBJ1-3|TRBV5-6
ASSLGTAGNTIY
>TRBJ2-5|TRBV4-1
ASSQEGSGGRETQY